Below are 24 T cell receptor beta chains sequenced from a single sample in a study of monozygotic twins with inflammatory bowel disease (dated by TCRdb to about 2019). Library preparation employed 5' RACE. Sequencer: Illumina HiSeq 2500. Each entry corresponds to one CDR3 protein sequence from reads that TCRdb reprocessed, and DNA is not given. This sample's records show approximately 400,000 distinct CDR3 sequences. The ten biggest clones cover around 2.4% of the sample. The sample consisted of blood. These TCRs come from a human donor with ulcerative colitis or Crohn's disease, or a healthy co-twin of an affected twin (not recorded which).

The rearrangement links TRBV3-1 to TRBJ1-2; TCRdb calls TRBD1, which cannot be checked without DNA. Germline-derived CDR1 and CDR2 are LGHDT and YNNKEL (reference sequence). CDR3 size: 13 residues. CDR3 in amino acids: CATSGTGGRGYTF. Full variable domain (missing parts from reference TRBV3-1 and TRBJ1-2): DTAVSQTPKYLVTQMGNDKSIKCEQNLGHDTMYWYKQDSKKFLKIMFSYNNKELIINETVPNRFSPKSPDKAHLNLHINSLELGDSAVYFCATSGTGGRGYTFGSGTRLTVV.

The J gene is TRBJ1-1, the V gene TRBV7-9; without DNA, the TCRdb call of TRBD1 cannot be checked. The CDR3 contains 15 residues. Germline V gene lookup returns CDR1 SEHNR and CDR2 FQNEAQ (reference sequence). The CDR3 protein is CASSSAPTHRTEAFF.

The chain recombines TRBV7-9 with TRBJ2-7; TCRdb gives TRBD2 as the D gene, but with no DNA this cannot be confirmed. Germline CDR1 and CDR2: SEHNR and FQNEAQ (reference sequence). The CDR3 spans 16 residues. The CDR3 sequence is CASSARASGSSYEQYF.

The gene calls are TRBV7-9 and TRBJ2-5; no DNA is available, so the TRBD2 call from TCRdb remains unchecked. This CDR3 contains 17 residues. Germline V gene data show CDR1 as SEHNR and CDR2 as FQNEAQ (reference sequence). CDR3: CASKFRGGEALQETQYF.

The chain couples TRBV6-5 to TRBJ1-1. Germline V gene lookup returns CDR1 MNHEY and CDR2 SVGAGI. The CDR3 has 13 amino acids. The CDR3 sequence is CASRQGGATEAFF.

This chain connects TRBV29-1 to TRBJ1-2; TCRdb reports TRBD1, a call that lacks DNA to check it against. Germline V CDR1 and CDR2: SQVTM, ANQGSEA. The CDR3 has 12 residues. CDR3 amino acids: CSVEGAPGDNTF.

The CDR3 region is CASSHGSNTEAFF. The chain recombines TRBV3-1 with TRBJ1-1. The CDR3 runs to 13 residues. Germline CDR1 and CDR2: LGHDT and YNNKEL (reference sequence). The entire variable domain, with the rest obtained from reference TRBV3-1 and TRBJ1-1, is as follows: DTAVSQTPKYLVTQMGNDKSIKCEQNLGHDTMYWYKQDSKKFLKIMFSYNNKELIINETVPNRFSPKSPDKAHLNLHINSLELGDSAVYFCASSHGSNTEAFFGQGTRLTVV.

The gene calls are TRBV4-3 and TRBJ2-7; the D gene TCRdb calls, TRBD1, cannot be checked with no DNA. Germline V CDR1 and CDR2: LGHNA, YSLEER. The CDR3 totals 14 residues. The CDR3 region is CASSPRDGDYKQYF.

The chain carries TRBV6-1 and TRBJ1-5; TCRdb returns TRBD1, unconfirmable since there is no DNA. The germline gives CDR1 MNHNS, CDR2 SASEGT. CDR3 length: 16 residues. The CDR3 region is CASSEGIWDRYQPQHF.

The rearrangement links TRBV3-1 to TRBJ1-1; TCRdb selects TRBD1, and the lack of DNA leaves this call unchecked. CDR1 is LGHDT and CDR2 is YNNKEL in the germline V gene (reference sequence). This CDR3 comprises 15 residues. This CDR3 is CASSQGGGRPPEAFF.

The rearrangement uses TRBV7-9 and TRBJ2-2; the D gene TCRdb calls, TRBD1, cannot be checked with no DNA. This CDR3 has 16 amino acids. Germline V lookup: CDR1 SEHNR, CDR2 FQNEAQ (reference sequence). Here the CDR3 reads CASSNGAAKNTGELFF.

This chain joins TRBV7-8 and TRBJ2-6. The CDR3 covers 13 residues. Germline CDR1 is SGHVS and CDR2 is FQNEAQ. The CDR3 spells CASSLIGANVLTF.

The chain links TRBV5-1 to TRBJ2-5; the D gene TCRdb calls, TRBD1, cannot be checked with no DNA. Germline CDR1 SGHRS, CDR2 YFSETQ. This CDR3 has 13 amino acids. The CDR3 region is CASSLTGSETQYF.

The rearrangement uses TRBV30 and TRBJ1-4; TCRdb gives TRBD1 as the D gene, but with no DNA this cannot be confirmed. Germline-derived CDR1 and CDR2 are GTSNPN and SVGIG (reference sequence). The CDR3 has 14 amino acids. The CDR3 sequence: CAWSRGQTNEKLFF.

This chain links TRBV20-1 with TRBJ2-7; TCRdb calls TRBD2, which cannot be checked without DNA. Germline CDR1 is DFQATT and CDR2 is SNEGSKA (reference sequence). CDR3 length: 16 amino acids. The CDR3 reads CSARVRLAGQAYEQYF.

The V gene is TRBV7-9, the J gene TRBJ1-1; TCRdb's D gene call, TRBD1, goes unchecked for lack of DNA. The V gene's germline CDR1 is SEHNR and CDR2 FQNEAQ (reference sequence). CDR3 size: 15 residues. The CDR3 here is CASVLQGWRGTEAFF.

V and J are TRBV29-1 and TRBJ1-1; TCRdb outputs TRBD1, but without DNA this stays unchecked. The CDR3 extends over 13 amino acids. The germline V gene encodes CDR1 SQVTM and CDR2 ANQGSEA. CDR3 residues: CSAARQGNTEAFF.

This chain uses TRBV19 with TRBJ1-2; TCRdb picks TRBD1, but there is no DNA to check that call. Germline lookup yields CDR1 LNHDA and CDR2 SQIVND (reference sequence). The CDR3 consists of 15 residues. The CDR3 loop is CASSTSTGANYGYTF.

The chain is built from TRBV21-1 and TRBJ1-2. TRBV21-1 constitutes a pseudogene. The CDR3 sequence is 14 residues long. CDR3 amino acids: CASSKTEGRRSYTF.

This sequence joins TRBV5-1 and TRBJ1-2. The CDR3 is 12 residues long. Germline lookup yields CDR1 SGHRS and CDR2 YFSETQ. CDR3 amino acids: CASSLENYGYTF.

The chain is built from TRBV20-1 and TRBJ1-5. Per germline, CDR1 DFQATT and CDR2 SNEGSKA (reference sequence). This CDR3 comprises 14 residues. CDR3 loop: CSARDLMELGPQHF.

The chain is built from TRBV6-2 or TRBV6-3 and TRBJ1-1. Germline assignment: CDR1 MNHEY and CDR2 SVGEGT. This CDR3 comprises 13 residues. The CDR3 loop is CASSHPGPTEAFF.

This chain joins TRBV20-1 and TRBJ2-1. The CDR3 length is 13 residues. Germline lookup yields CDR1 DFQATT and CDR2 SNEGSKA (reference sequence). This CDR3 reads CSASLLLPNEQFF.

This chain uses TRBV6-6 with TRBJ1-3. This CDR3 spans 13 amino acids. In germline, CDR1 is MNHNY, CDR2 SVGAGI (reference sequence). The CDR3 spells CASMKGTGNTIYF.